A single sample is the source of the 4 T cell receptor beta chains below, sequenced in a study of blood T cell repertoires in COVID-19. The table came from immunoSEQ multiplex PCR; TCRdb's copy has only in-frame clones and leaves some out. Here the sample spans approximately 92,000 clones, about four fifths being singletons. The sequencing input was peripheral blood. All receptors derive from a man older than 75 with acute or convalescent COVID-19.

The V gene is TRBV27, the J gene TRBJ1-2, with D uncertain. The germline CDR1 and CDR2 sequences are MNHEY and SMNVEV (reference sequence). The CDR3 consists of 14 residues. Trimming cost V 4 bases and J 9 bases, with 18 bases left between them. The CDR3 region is CASSSAREKTSYTF. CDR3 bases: TGTGCCAGCAGTTCCGCCCGGGAGAAAACGAGCTACACCTTC.

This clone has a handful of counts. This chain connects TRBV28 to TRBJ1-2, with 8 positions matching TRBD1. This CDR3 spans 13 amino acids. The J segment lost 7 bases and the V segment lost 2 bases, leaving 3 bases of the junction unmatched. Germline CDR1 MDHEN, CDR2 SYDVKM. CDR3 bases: TGTGCCAGCAGTTTAACAGGGGGTTTTGGCTACACCTTC. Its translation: CASSLTGGFGYTF.

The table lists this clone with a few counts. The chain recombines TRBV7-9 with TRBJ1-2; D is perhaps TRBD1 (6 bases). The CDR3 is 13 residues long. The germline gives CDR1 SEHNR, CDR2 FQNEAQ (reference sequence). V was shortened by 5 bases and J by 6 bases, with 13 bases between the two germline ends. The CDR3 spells CASSTQGWDGYTF. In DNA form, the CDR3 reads TGTGCCAGCAGCACACAGGGATGGGATGGCTACACCTTC.

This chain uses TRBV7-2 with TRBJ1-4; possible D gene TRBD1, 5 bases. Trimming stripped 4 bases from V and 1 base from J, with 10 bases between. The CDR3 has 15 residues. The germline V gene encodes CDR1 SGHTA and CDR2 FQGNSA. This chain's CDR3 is CASSSGTRTNEKLFF. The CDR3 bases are TGTGCCAGCAGCTCAGGGACTAGAACTAATGAAAAACTGTTTTTT. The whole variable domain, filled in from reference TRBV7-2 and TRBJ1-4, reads GAGVSQSPSNKVTEKGKDVELRCDPISGHTALYWYRQSLGQGLEFLIYFQGNSAPDKSGLPSDRFSAERTGGSVSTLTIQRTQQEDSAVYLCASSSGTRTNEKLFFGSGTQLSVL.